Below are 10 T cell receptor beta chains sequenced from a single sample in a study of T cell responses to AZD1222 COVID-19 vaccine. The data were produced by immunoSEQ multiplex PCR, yet TCRdb's version contains in-frame clones alone and is incomplete. The sample gives about 80,000 clones, around 85% of which show up once; about 10% is in the top ten. The sequences come from peripheral blood, collected 28 days after the second AZD1222 dose. These receptor sequences come from an adult who received the AZD1222 COVID-19 vaccine.

V and J are TRBV4-1 and TRBJ1-6; the D gene is possibly TRBD1 (6 bases). The CDR3 has 15 residues. With 0 bases removed from V and 10 bases from J, the gap between germline ends came to 13 bases. From germline, CDR1 is MGHRA and CDR2 YSYEKL. CDR3 residues: CASSQEPTGWSPLHF. The CDR3 coding sequence is TGCGCCAGCAGCCAAGAACCGACAGGATGGTCACCCCTCCACTTT.

The CDR3 coding sequence is TGTGCCAGCAGCTTAGTTTTGTTACAGACTACTAACTATGGCTACACCTTC. It specifies CASSLVLLQTTNYGYTF. V usage is TRBV7-8 and J usage is TRBJ1-2, with D unresolved. V was pared by 1 base and J by 0 bases, with 15 bases between. Looked up from germline, CDR1 is SGHVS and CDR2 is FQNEAQ. The CDR3 has 17 amino acids.

The CDR3, as DNA: TGCAGCGCGACGGGGGCGGACATTCAGTACTTC. It translates to CSATGADIQYF. The rearrangement joins TRBV29-1 to TRBJ2-4; TRBD1 or TRBD2 may be the D gene (6 bases each). The CDR3 extends over 11 amino acids. V was cut by 7 bases and J by 8 bases, with 12 bases left in between. In germline, CDR1 is SQVTM, CDR2 ANQGSEA. Full variable domain (rest looked up from reference TRBV29-1 and TRBJ2-4): SAVISQKPSRDICQRGTSLTIQCQVDSQVTMMFWYRQQPGQSLTLIATANQGSEATYESGFVIDKFPISRPNLTFSTLTVSNMSPEDSSIYLCSATGADIQYFGAGTRLSVL.

This clone was picked up one time. The V and J genes are TRBV29-1 and TRBJ1-2, with TRBD1 identical over 10 bases. V trimming: 6 bases; J trimming: 6 bases; junction bases outside the gene matches: 7. Germline V gene sequence: CDR1 SQVTM, CDR2 ANQGSEA. CDR3 length: 13 amino acids. The CDR3 DNA reads as TGCAGCGTCGAACAGGGACAGGGGAATGGCTACACCTTC. Amino acids: CSVEQGQGNGYTF.

The CDR3 reads CASSLGPGTGELFF. The CDR3 DNA follows: TGTGCCAGCAGCCTCGGACCAGGGACCGGGGAGCTGTTTTTT. The chain has TRBV9 and TRBJ2-2, with D possibly being TRBD1 (5 bases). Germline V lookup: CDR1 SGDLS, CDR2 YYNGEE. This CDR3 contains 14 residues. V shed 4 bases and J shed 5 bases, with 12 bases lying between them.

The chain combines TRBV10-3 with TRBJ2-7, with 7 bases lining up with TRBD1. The CDR3 extends over 13 amino acids. With V trimmed by 6 bases and J by 3 bases, 5 bases remained unmatched. From germline, CDR1 is ENHRY and CDR2 SYGVKD. CDR3 bases: TGTGCCATCAGCCCGACAGGGAACTACGAGCAGTACTTC. This translates into CAISPTGNYEQYF.

This chain connects TRBV19 to TRBJ1-1; the D gene is possibly TRBD1 (6 bases). V gave up 3 bases and J gave up 6 bases, with 14 bases separating them. The CDR3 is 14 residues long. CDR1 is LNHDA and CDR2 is SQIVND in the germline V gene (reference sequence). The CDR3 sequence is CASSIVPGESEAFF. The CDR3 DNA sequence: TGTGCCAGTAGTATCGTTCCAGGGGAGTCTGAAGCTTTCTTT.

CDR3 residues: CASSMVDTQYF. The CDR3 region has the DNA TGTGCCAGCTCCATGGTGGATACGCAGTATTTT. The chain has TRBV5-6 and TRBJ2-3; unclear D gene. The V gene's germline CDR1 is SGHDT and CDR2 YYEEEE. The CDR3 has 11 amino acids. V was shortened by 7 bases and J by 6 bases, with 9 bases between the two germline ends.

V is TRBV11-3 and J is TRBJ2-5; D remains unclear. Germline V CDR1 and CDR2: SGHNT, YENEEA. The V end was cut by 4 bases, the J end by 0 bases, with 12 bases between. This CDR3 has 15 residues. The CDR3 protein is CASSCGFKYQETQYF. The CDR3 nucleotides are TGTGCCAGCAGCTGCGGATTTAAGTACCAAGAGACCCAGTACTTC.

This clone was detected once. The V gene is TRBV18, the J gene TRBJ1-1; possible D gene TRBD1, 5 bases. Germline V gene lookup returns CDR1 KGHSH and CDR2 LQKENI. The CDR3 runs 14 residues. V dropped 3 bases and J dropped 0 bases, with 8 bases sitting between them. For the CDR3, the DNA is TGTGCCAGCTCACCTGGGGGGATGAACACTGAAGCTTTCTTT. This sequence encodes CASSPGGMNTEAFF.